These 23 T cell receptor beta chains originate from one sample sequenced in a study of preoperative IRX-2 immunotherapy in early breast cancer. Stated treatment: preoperative locoregional IRX-2 cytokine immunotherapy. Generated by immunoSEQ multiplex PCR, the TCRdb table keeps only in-frame clones and is missing some. The sample has roughly 93,000 clones, around 86% seen once. The sequences come from tumor tissue, collected after IRX-2 immunotherapy. The source is a human donor with breast cancer.

V gene TRBV11-3 combines with J gene TRBJ1-3; D is ambiguous. Germline CDR1 and CDR2: SGHNT and YENEEA. The CDR3 is 15 residues long. Trimming shortened V by 2 bases and J by 0 bases, and 8 bases separated the two germline ends. CDR3 amino acids: CASSLTENSGNTIYF. CDR3 coding DNA: TGTGCCAGCAGCTTAACGGAGAACTCTGGAAACACCATATATTTT.

The chain employs TRBV14 and TRBJ1-3; tentative D call: TRBD1 (5 bases). The V gene's germline CDR1 is SGHDN and CDR2 FVKESK. Trimming left V 0 bases short and J 8 bases short, with 11 bases between. This CDR3 has 14 amino acids. This chain's CDR3 is CASSQDQGRDTIYF. The CDR3 DNA reads TGTGCCAGCAGCCAAGACCAGGGACGAGACACCATATATTTT.

This chain connects TRBV18 to TRBJ1-1; 7 bases map to TRBD1. Germline CDR1 is KGHSH and CDR2 is LQKENI. The CDR3 totals 15 residues. V lost 4 bases, J lost 5 bases, and 10 bases stayed unmatched. Written as DNA, the CDR3 is TGTGCCAGCTCACAACGGACAGGTGGAAGTACTGAAGCTTTCTTT. The encoded protein is CASSQRTGGSTEAFF.

This chain uses TRBV7-1 with TRBJ2-7, with D perhaps TRBD2 (5 bases). TRBV7-1 is identified as an open reading frame with a role that is uncertain. There are 13 residues in the CDR3. The V end was cut by 4 bases, the J end by 6 bases, with 13 bases between. The CDR3 protein is CASSWNAGGEQYF. The CDR3 DNA reads TGTGCCAGCAGCTGGAACGCGGGCGGCGAGCAGTACTTC.

The chain combines TRBV5-1 with TRBJ2-2; 7 nucleotides align to TRBD2. Germline V gene lookup returns CDR1 SGHRS and CDR2 YFSETQ. Trimming took 2 bases from V and 2 from J; bases not matched to a gene: 6. This CDR3 is built from 16 residues. In DNA, the CDR3 is TGCGCCAGCAGCTTACCGGCTAGCGGAAACACCGGGGAGCTGTTTTTT. Translated, it gives CASSLPASGNTGELFF.

This rearrangement joins TRBV19 to TRBJ1-2, with TRBD1 matching over 9 bases. The J segment lost 8 bases and the V segment lost 7 bases, leaving 5 bases of the junction unmatched. From germline, CDR1 is LNHDA and CDR2 SQIVND (reference sequence). The CDR3 is 12 amino acids. CDR3 sequence reads: CASNRGLGGYTF. DNA for the CDR3: TGTGCCAGTAACAGGGGGCTAGGAGGCTACACCTTC.

The V and J genes are TRBV19 and TRBJ1-2; TRBD1 agrees at 9 bases. CDR3 size: 16 residues. CDR1 is LNHDA and CDR2 is SQIVND in the germline V gene (reference sequence). Trimming cost V 5 bases and J 0 bases; bases outside gene matches: 7. Here the CDR3 DNA reads TGTGCCAGTAGTCCAAACAGGGGGCTTCCTAACTATGGCTACACCTTC. Protein sequence: CASSPNRGLPNYGYTF.

The chain joins TRBV12-5 to TRBJ2-3, with D perhaps being TRBD1 or TRBD2 (5 bases each). The ends were cut back, 3 bases at V and 2 bases at J, with 21 bases in the middle. Per germline, CDR1 LGHNT and CDR2 FRNRAP. The CDR3 totals 18 residues. CDR3 nucleotides: TGTGCTAGTGGTTTTTCAATCCGGGACGACGGGATCACAGATACGCAGTATTTT. It yields the protein CASGFSIRDDGITDTQYF.

CDR3 bases: TGTGCCAGCAGTACGCCCGGGCCGACCGGCAGTGTCTTTATTCGTCAGCCCCAGCATTTT. Its protein product is CASSTPGPTGSVFIRQPQHF. This chain connects TRBV28 to TRBJ1-5; no clear D. Trimming cost V 5 bases and J 6 bases, with 32 bases left between them. This CDR3 is built from 20 residues. CDR1 and CDR2 from the germline V gene are MDHEN and SYDVKM.

The genes are TRBV10-3 and TRBJ2-1; 12 bases match TRBD2. Germline CDR1 ENHRY, CDR2 SYGVKD. J gave up 5 bases and V 2 bases, and 1 base lay outside the gene matches. The CDR3 loop spans 15 amino acids. The CDR3 region is CAISEGLAGNNEQFF. The CDR3 DNA is TGTGCCATCAGTGAGGGACTAGCGGGGAACAATGAGCAGTTCTTC.

The chain couples TRBV5-1 to TRBJ2-6; D could derive from TRBD1 or TRBD2 (5 bases each). Germline CDR1 and CDR2: SGHRS and YFSETQ. The CDR3 sequence is 15 residues long. V was clipped by 8 bases and J by 4 bases, with 16 bases between them. The CDR3 DNA sequence: TGCGCCAGTGGTCAGGGAGAATCGGGGGCCAACGTCCTGACTTTC. This gives the protein CASGQGESGANVLTF.

The genes are TRBV11-3 and TRBJ2-2; D is possibly TRBD2 (5 bases). Between the trimmed V and J ends, which lost 5 bases and 6 bases, there was a span of 16 bases. Looked up from germline, CDR1 is SGHNT and CDR2 is YENEEA. This CDR3 is 15 amino acids long. For the CDR3, the DNA is TGTGCCAGCAGCCCCCCATCTAGCTTGGCCGGGGAGCTGTTTTTT. Translated, it gives CASSPPSSLAGELFF.

To note about this clone: At one end, the junction sequence differs from germline, possibly due to a read error. This CDR3 reads CASSLWTGNYEQYF. The CDR3 DNA follows: TGCGCCAGCAGCCTATGGACAGGGAATTACGAGCAGTACTTT. The chain employs TRBV5-1 and TRBJ2-7, with 8 bases lining up with TRBD1. The CDR3 spans 14 residues. Germline lookup yields CDR1 SGHRS and CDR2 YFSETQ.

The chain uses TRBV6-1 and TRBJ1-5, with D unclear. The V gene's germline CDR1 is MNHNS and CDR2 SASEGT. This CDR3 is 15 amino acids long. V dropped 1 base and J dropped 9 bases, with 16 bases sitting between them. The CDR3 nucleotides are TGTGCCAGCAGTGAAGTCGCCTTATCCCGATGGCCCCAGCATTTT. Amino acids: CASSEVALSRWPQHF.

A few counts support this clone. The chain employs TRBV5-1 and TRBJ1-5; D not certain. CDR1 SGHRS and CDR2 YFSETQ come from the germline V gene. This CDR3 contains 18 residues. V lost 4 bases and J lost 1, with 21 bases in between. CDR3 sequence: CASSLSSLMVRSNQPQHF. The CDR3 nucleotides read TGCGCCAGCAGCCTGAGCAGCTTGATGGTCAGGAGCAATCAGCCCCAGCATTTT.

In DNA form, the CDR3 reads TGCGCCAGCAGCTTGGTAGGCGGGGGAGCTAACTATGGCTACACCTTC. Its protein product is CASSLVGGGANYGYTF. The V call is TRBV5-1, the J call TRBJ1-2; D is perhaps TRBD1 (5 bases). CDR1 and CDR2 from the germline V gene are SGHRS and YFSETQ. With 0 bases removed from V and 0 bases from J, the gap between germline ends came to 12 bases. There are 16 residues in the CDR3.

The chain carries TRBV19 and TRBJ1-1, with a weak D call TRBD1 (6 bases). Germline CDR1 reads LNHDA; CDR2 reads SQIVND (reference sequence). The CDR3 has 13 amino acids. Between the trimmed V and J ends, which lost 4 bases and 4 bases, there was a span of 10 bases. The chain's CDR3 is CASSTRGATEAFF. The DNA for the CDR3 is TGTGCCAGTAGTACCAGGGGAGCCACTGAAGCTTTCTTT.

V gene TRBV6-8 combines with J gene TRBJ2-3; TRBD1 agrees at 7 bases. Trimming removed 1 base from V and 4 bases from J; junction bases left unmatched: 2. The CDR3 spans 14 residues. CDR1 is MNHGY and CDR2 is SAAAGT in the germline V gene. CDR3 sequence: CASSYLTGPDTQYF. DNA for the CDR3: TGTGCCAGCAGTTACTTGACAGGGCCAGATACGCAGTATTTT.

The rearrangement uses TRBV19 and TRBJ2-5; 8 positions match TRBD2. The V and J ends lost 6 bases and 4 bases, in that order; junction bases with no gene match: 4. This CDR3 is 13 amino acids long. The V gene's germline CDR1 is LNHDA and CDR2 SQIVND (reference sequence). The chain's CDR3 is CASSGGGRETQYF. Written as DNA, the CDR3 is TGTGCCAGTAGCGGGGGGGGGAGAGAGACCCAGTACTTC.

The chain carries TRBV18 and TRBJ2-7; 9 nucleotides line up with TRBD1. Trimming took 2 bases from V and 4 from J; bases not matched to a gene: 6. Germline V gene lookup returns CDR1 KGHSH and CDR2 LQKENI. The CDR3 runs 15 residues. The CDR3: CASSPSDRGWYEQYF. The CDR3 DNA follows: TGTGCCAGCTCACCATCAGACAGGGGGTGGTACGAGCAGTACTTC.

This clone showed up just once. The genes are TRBV5-1 and TRBJ2-7, with D maybe TRBD2 (5 bases). This CDR3 has 15 amino acids. V shed 0 bases and J shed 2 bases, with 12 bases lying between them. The germline V gene encodes CDR1 SGHRS and CDR2 YFSETQ. The CDR3 sequence: CASSLAGMWPYEQYF. CDR3 coding DNA: TGCGCCAGCAGCTTGGCGGGAATGTGGCCCTACGAGCAGTACTTC.

The chain employs TRBV22-1 and TRBJ1-1. TRBV22-1 constitutes a pseudogene. The CDR3 runs 16 residues. CDR3: CASSFRKKVMNTEAFF. DNA for the CDR3: TGTGCCAGCAGTTTTAGGAAGAAGGTTATGAACACTGAAGCTTTCTTT.

In the case of this clone: X shows a residue whose base was not read or is ambiguous. The J gene is TRBJ1-3, the V gene TRBV18; D not certain. The germline CDR1 and CDR2 sequences are KGHSH and LQKENI. CDR3 length equals 14 residues. Trimming left V 1 base short and J 0 bases short, with 4 bases between. The CDR3 region is CASSPQXSGNTIYF. The DNA of the CDR3 is TGTGCCAGCTCACCACAGGWCTCTGGAAACACCATATATTTT.